The 5 T cell receptor beta chains reported below all come from one sample, sequenced in a study of tumor-infiltrating lymphocytes in primary liver carcinoma. Without any cell sorting, about 18-31 mg of bulk tissue yielded co-extracted RNA and DNA. Using a constant-region primer together with ProtoScript II reverse transcriptase, TCR beta cDNA was made from roughly 520 ng of total RNA. ARM-PCR was slightly modified, and three nested multiplex PCR rounds with it gave rise to the TCR beta libraries. The study ran its first two PCR rounds for about 11 cycles each, using TRBV1-TRBV30 forward primers and a C-beta reverse primer. Each CDR3 protein gets one entry after TCRdb re-called the multiplex PCR reads with MiXCR. The sample lists 100,000 or so distinct CDR3 sequences; around 66% were seen once. Material: liver tumor tissue from sampling region 2. This sample's subset: tumor region T2, inferior pole. The receptor set was obtained from a woman aged 55-70 years with primary liver carcinoma and hepatitis B virus infection.

This clonotype was detected a few times. A read error may produce the germline difference seen at one junction end. The V call is TRBV11-3, the J call TRBJ2-7, with TRBD1 matching over 12 bases. Per germline, CDR1 SGHNT and CDR2 YENEEA. This CDR3 spans 15 amino acids. CDR3 residues: CTSSLGTGGSLEQYF. DNA for the CDR3: TGTACCAGCAGTTTAGGGACAGGGGGCTCCCTAGAGCAGTACTTC.

A word on this clonotype: This may be a read error, as it is one base from a much larger clone. The genes are TRBV7-9 and TRBJ2-1; possibly TRBD2 for D (5 bases). Germline V gene sequence: CDR1 SEHNR, CDR2 FQNEAQ (reference sequence). This CDR3 contains 14 residues. DNA for the CDR3: TGTGGCAGCAGCTTAGAGGGATCCTACAATGAGCAGTTCTTC. Protein product: CGSSLEGSYNEQFF.

For this clonotype: Lacking the conserved final phenylalanine or tryptophan, this CDR3 likely reflects a read error. V is TRBV7-3 and J is TRBJ2-1, with 14 bases that match TRBD2. This CDR3 comprises 16 residues. The germline V gene has CDR1 SGHTA and CDR2 FQGTGA. The DNA for the CDR3 is TGTGCAAGCAGCCGAGCCGGGACTAGCGGGAGCAATGAGCAGTTCTCC. Amino acids: CASSRAGTSGSNEQFS.

Comment on this clonotype: The final CDR3 position lacks the conserved phenylalanine or tryptophan, pointing to a likely read error. This chain joins TRBV11-2 and TRBJ1-3, with D maybe TRBD1 (5 bases). This CDR3 is built from 18 residues. Germline assignment: CDR1 SGHAT and CDR2 FQNNGV. The CDR3 nucleotides are TGTGCCAGCATCTCGCGCCTCCCGACAGATAGCTCTGGAATCACCATATATATT. The encoded protein is CASISRLPTDSSGITIYI.

This chain joins TRBV19 and TRBJ2-7, with TRBD2 matching 8 bases. The CDR3 length is 15 residues. Germline CDR1 reads LNHDA; CDR2 reads SQIVND (reference sequence). V was pared by 5 bases and J by 0 bases, with 6 bases of the junction left unmatched. The CDR3 DNA sequence: TGTGCCAGTAGTTTGACTAGCGAAACCTCCTACGAGCAGTACTTC. As protein: CASSLTSETSYEQYF.